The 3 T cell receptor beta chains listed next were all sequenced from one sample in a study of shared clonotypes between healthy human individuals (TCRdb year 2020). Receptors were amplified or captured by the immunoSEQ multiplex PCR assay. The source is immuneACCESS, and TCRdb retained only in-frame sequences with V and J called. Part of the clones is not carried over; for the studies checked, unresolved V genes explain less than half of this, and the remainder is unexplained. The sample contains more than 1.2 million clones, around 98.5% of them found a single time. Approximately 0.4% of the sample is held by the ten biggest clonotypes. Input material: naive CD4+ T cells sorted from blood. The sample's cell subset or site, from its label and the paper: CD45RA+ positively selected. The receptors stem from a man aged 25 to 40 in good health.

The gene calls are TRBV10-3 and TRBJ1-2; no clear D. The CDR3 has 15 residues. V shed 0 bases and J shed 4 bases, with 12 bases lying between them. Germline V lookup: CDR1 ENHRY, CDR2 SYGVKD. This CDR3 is CAISESTGDVYGYTF. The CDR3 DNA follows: TGTGCCATCAGTGAGTCGACTGGAGATGTCTATGGCTACACCTTC.

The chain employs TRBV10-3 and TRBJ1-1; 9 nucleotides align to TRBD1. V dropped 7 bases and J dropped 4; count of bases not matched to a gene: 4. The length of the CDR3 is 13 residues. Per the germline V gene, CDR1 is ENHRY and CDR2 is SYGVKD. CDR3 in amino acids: CAITRDRATEAFF. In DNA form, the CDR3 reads TGTGCCATCACGCGGGACAGGGCCACTGAAGCTTTCTTT.

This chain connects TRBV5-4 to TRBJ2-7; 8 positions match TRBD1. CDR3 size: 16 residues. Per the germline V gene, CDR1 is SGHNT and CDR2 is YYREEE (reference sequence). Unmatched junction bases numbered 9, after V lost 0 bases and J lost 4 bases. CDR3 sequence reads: CASSLDPRQGRYEQYF. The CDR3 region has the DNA TGTGCCAGCAGCTTGGATCCGAGACAGGGGAGATACGAGCAGTACTTC.